Shown below are 25 T cell receptor beta chains from a single sample sequenced in a study of shared clonotypes between healthy human individuals. Assay: immunoSEQ multiplex PCR; the TCRdb copy retains only in-frame clones and omits some. The sample lists around 750,000 clones, under 80% seen once, with about 1.7% in the top ten. Material: memory CD4+ T cells sorted from blood. Indicated subset: CD45RA-negative fraction. The receptors stem from a woman in her twenties or thirties in good health.

This chain links TRBV28 with TRBJ1-1, with 7 bases matching TRBD1. Losses at the gene ends were 3 bases for V and 8 bases for J; bases not matched to a gene: 6. The CDR3 length is 13 residues. From germline, CDR1 is MDHEN and CDR2 SYDVKM. The CDR3 sequence is CASSFGTAKEAFF. CDR3 coding DNA: TGTGCCAGCAGTTTTGGGACAGCAAAAGAAGCTTTCTTT.

V gene TRBV2 combines with J gene TRBJ1-1, with 7 bases aligning to TRBD1. With V trimmed by 10 bases and J by 4 bases, 12 bases remained unmatched. The CDR3 totals 14 residues. Germline CDR1 reads SNHLY; CDR2 reads FYNNEI. CDR3 nucleotides: TGTGCCACCCCGACAGGGTCTAGTGGCACTGAAGCTTTCTTT. It is translated as CATPTGSSGTEAFF.

The gene calls are TRBV10-3 and TRBJ1-1, with TRBD1 matching over 10 bases. This CDR3 region has 18 residues. Germline V CDR1 and CDR2: ENHRY, SYGVKD. After removal of 3 bases from V and 1 base from J, the junction contained 11 bases not matched to a gene. CDR3 region: CAISESVGQGFRNTEAFF. In DNA form, the CDR3 reads TGTGCCATCAGTGAATCAGTGGGACAGGGGTTTAGGAACACTGAAGCTTTCTTT.

The rearrangement uses TRBV10-2 and TRBJ2-7; perhaps TRBD1 as D (5 bases). The V end lost 6 bases, the J end lost 7 bases, and 16 bases lay between the germline ends. Looked up from germline, CDR1 is WSHSY and CDR2 is SAAADI. This CDR3 comprises 13 residues. CDR3 coding DNA: TGCGCCAGCAGCGGAGATCTCTACAGGGAGCAGTACTTC. Translation gives CASSGDLYREQYF.

This chain joins TRBV19 and TRBJ1-5; 8 bases agree with TRBD1. Germline V gene lookup returns CDR1 LNHDA and CDR2 SQIVND (reference sequence). V dropped 2 bases and J dropped 5; count of bases not matched to a gene: 2. The CDR3 spans 14 residues. The CDR3 nucleotides are TGTGCCAGTAGTATACAGGGGGCGGATCAGCCCCAGCATTTT. Translated: CASSIQGADQPQHF.

A single count supports this clone. A read error likely explains this, since a far larger clone differs by one base. V usage is TRBV7-9 and J usage is TRBJ2-5; D possibly matches TRBD1 or TRBD2 (5 bases each). This CDR3 has 13 residues. Germline V gene data show CDR1 as SEHNR and CDR2 as FQNEAQ (reference sequence). The CDR3 reads CASSPEPVGTQHF. The CDR3, as DNA: TGTGCCAGCAGCCCAGAACCCGTCGGGACCCAGCACTTC.

The rearrangement links TRBV28 to TRBJ2-2; D is perhaps TRBD1 or TRBD2 (5 bases each). The ends were cut back, 5 bases at V and 7 bases at J, with 17 bases in the middle. The germline V gene has CDR1 MDHEN and CDR2 SYDVKM. The CDR3 extends over 15 amino acids. CDR3 sequence: CASSPPRDLSGELFF. The DNA for the CDR3 is TGTGCCAGCAGTCCACCCCGGGACCTCAGCGGGGAGCTGTTTTTT.

The chain uses TRBV4-2 and TRBJ1-2; the D gene is possibly TRBD1 (5 bases). This CDR3 contains 15 residues. CDR1 and CDR2 from the germline V gene are LGHNA and YNFKEQ. Between the trimmed V and J ends, which lost 4 bases and 3 bases, there was a span of 15 bases. The CDR3 DNA reads TGTGCCAGCAGCCCCACGGGACTGCAAGACTATGGCTACACCTTC. It is translated as CASSPTGLQDYGYTF.

This clone was observed a handful of times. V usage is TRBV19 and J usage is TRBJ2-7; D ambiguous. The germline gives CDR1 LNHDA, CDR2 SQIVND (reference sequence). V gave up 5 bases and J gave up 0 bases, with 11 bases separating them. CDR3 length: 14 residues. This CDR3 reads CASSYSSTSYEQYF. The DNA for the CDR3 is TGTGCCAGTAGTTATTCCTCCACCTCCTACGAGCAGTACTTC.

V is TRBV28 and J is TRBJ2-1; D perhaps matches TRBD2 (6 bases). Between the trimmed V and J ends, which lost 7 bases and 7 bases, there was a span of 20 bases. The CDR3 runs 15 residues. The germline gives CDR1 MDHEN, CDR2 SYDVKM. CDR3 DNA sequence: TGTGCCAGCAATGGAGGGGAGACGGGGTCGAATGAGCAGTTCTTC. This translates into CASNGGETGSNEQFF.

The chain recombines TRBV30 with TRBJ1-1; D might be TRBD1 (6 bases). The CDR3 spans 13 residues. Germline V CDR1 and CDR2: GTSNPN, SVGIG (reference sequence). This CDR3 is CAAILTGPLEAFF. DNA for the CDR3: TGTGCGGCGATCCTAACAGGGCCCCTTGAAGCTTTCTTT. Together with reference TRBV30 and TRBJ1-1, the CDR3 gives the full variable domain: SQTIHQWPATLVQPVGSPLSLECTVEGTSNPNLYWYRQAAGRGLQLLFYSVGIGQISSEVPQNLSASRPQDRQFILSSKKLLLSDSGFYLCAAILTGPLEAFFGQGTRLTVV.

The V gene is TRBV7-9, the J gene TRBJ2-2; D is unresolved. The CDR3 covers 14 residues. The germline CDR1 and CDR2 sequences are SEHNR and FQNEAQ (reference sequence). With 1 base removed from V and 5 bases from J, the gap between germline ends came to 8 bases. This chain's CDR3 is CASSLESVTGELFF. The DNA for the CDR3 is TGTGCCAGCAGCTTAGAATCGGTTACCGGGGAGCTGTTTTTT.

The chain uses TRBV5-8 and TRBJ2-3, with D possibly being TRBD2 (6 bases). The CDR3 has 15 amino acids. Germline-derived CDR1 and CDR2 are SGHTS and YDEGEE. V gave up 2 bases and J gave up 9 bases, with 19 bases separating them. The CDR3 here is CASSLEPHTGDTQYF. DNA for the CDR3: TGTGCCAGCAGCTTAGAACCCCATACGGGGGACACGCAGTATTTT.

This chain joins TRBV27 and TRBJ2-3; D is perhaps TRBD2 (6 bases). The length of the CDR3 is 15 residues. Germline CDR1 reads MNHEY; CDR2 reads SMNVEV (reference sequence). V gave up 0 bases and J gave up 0 bases, with 7 bases separating them. The CDR3 DNA reads as TGTGCCAGCAGTTTATCAAGCGGGAGCACAGATACGCAGTATTTT. Protein sequence: CASSLSSGSTDTQYF.

J is TRBJ2-2 and V is TRBV19, with D possibly being TRBD2 (6 bases). The CDR3 loop spans 15 amino acids. V was clipped by 0 bases and J by 2 bases, with 7 bases between them. CDR1 is LNHDA, CDR2 SQIVND, per germline (reference sequence). The CDR3 sequence: CASSIEGTNTGELFF. The CDR3, as DNA: TGTGCCAGTAGTATAGAAGGGACTAACACCGGGGAGCTGTTTTTT.

J is TRBJ1-1 and V is TRBV7-9; 7 positions agree with TRBD1. The germline V gene encodes CDR1 SEHNR and CDR2 FQNEAQ (reference sequence). CDR3 length: 17 residues. V was clipped by 1 base and J by 0 bases; unmatched bases: 8. DNA of the CDR3: TGTGCCAGCAGCTTAGGGGGGGACAGCCGAATGAACACTGAAGCTTTCTTT. This encodes CASSLGGDSRMNTEAFF.

As concerns this clone: The sample contains more than one DNA sequence encoding this CDR3. V gene TRBV28 combines with J gene TRBJ1-5, with D maybe TRBD1 (5 bases). This CDR3 spans 12 amino acids. Trimming shortened V by 8 bases and J by 4 bases, and 9 bases separated the two germline ends. Germline CDR1 reads MDHEN; CDR2 reads SYDVKM. The CDR3: CASGGGNQPQHF. DNA of the CDR3: TGTGCCAGCGGCGGGGGGAATCAGCCCCAGCATTTT.

This clone was recorded a few times. J is TRBJ1-5 and V is TRBV2, with 7 bases lining up with TRBD1. The CDR3 spans 14 residues. The germline gives CDR1 SNHLY, CDR2 FYNNEI. V dropped 5 bases and J dropped 4; count of bases not matched to a gene: 5. CDR3 DNA sequence: TGTGCCAGCAGTCTCACAGGGGCGAATCAGCCCCAGCATTTT. Amino acid sequence: CASSLTGANQPQHF.

The J gene is TRBJ1-5, the V gene TRBV25-1; tentative D call: TRBD1 (5 bases). The CDR3 sequence is 16 residues long. Germline-derived CDR1 and CDR2 are MGHDK and SYGVNS. The V end lost 5 bases, the J end lost 3 bases, and 17 bases lay between the germline ends. CDR3 protein: CASSRSGGGPNQPQHF. The CDR3 DNA reads TGTGCCAGCAGTAGGTCGGGTGGGGGTCCCAATCAGCCCCAGCATTTT.

This chain connects TRBV28 to TRBJ1-2; no clear D. With 4 bases removed from V and 8 bases from J, the gap between germline ends came to 14 bases. This CDR3 region has 13 residues. CDR1 and CDR2 from the germline V gene are MDHEN and SYDVKM. In DNA, the CDR3 is TGTGCCAGCAGTTCCGCGGACGTCGGGGGCTACACCTTC. Translating it yields CASSSADVGGYTF.

The chain couples TRBV7-8 to TRBJ1-1; 8 positions agree with TRBD1. The CDR3 length is 15 residues. CDR1 and CDR2 (germline): SGHVS, FQNEAQ. V gave up 4 bases and J gave up 6 bases; unmatched junction bases: 10. In DNA form, the CDR3 reads TGTGCCAGCAGCTCAACGAAGGACAGGGCGGCTGAAGCTTTCTTT. Protein sequence: CASSSTKDRAAEAFF.

The chain employs TRBV19 and TRBJ1-3; D is ambiguous. Trimming shortened V by 5 bases and J by 0 bases, and 20 bases separated the two germline ends. This CDR3 is built from 18 residues. Germline assignment: CDR1 LNHDA and CDR2 SQIVND (reference sequence). Here the CDR3 reads CASSPTATTGRSGNTIYF. In nucleotides, the CDR3 is TGTGCCAGTAGTCCAACAGCTACGACGGGTCGCTCTGGAAACACCATATATTTT.

Concerning this clone: A single base separates this from a much larger clone, so it may be a read error. V and J are TRBV28 and TRBJ2-6; D gene unclear. From germline, CDR1 is MDHEN and CDR2 SYDVKM. The CDR3 runs to 12 residues. Between the trimmed V and J ends, which lost 5 bases and 4 bases, there was a span of 3 bases. CDR3 sequence (DNA): TGTGCCAGCAGTGCCGGGGCCAACGTCCTGACTTTC. Its protein product is CASSAGANVLTF.

The sample holds one count of this clone. CDR3 nucleotides: TGTGCCTGGAAGGGCAGGGGGCGGACCGGGGAGCTGTTTTTT. Translation gives CAWKGRGRTGELFF. V usage is TRBV30 and J usage is TRBJ2-2, with 8 positions matching TRBD1. The CDR3 runs to 14 residues. Germline V lookup: CDR1 GTSNPN, CDR2 SVGIG (reference sequence). J lost 5 bases, V lost 4 bases, and 6 bases had no gene match.

The chain carries TRBV27 and TRBJ2-2; D possibly corresponds to TRBD1 (5 bases). CDR3 length: 14 amino acids. Germline CDR1 MNHEY, CDR2 SMNVEV (reference sequence). V lost 3 bases and J lost 0, with 5 bases in between. The CDR3 bases are TGTGCCAGCAGTTTGGACACGAACACCGGGGAGCTGTTTTTT. Its protein is CASSLDTNTGELFF.